The source of this T cell receptor beta chain is a study of blood T cell repertoires in COVID-19. Overall study context: The samples span acute and convalescent COVID-19 from the United States, Italy and Spain. PBMCs, B-cell-depleted T cells, or T cells were the source of the cDNA or gDNA that made up the material.

Original data processing: Amplified reference gene primers provided the basis for estimating nucleated cell counts. Assay: immunoSEQ multiplex PCR; the TCRdb copy retains only in-frame clones and omits some. V and J calls and clone size come straight from that table; D and trimming were deduced from the DNA. The table has about 210,000 clones, 75% to 85% seen once. Germline V gene data show CDR1 as SGHRS and CDR2 as YFSETQ. The CDR3 contains 16 residues. V was clipped by 4 bases and J by 6 bases, with 19 bases between them. The TCR comes from a human donor in a cohort sampled during active COVID-19. The sample taken for sequencing was peripheral blood. This sequence joins TRBV5-1 and TRBJ2-2; D is perhaps TRBD2 (6 bases). The CDR3 region is CASSLLLGGQPGELFF. Written as DNA, the CDR3 is TGCGCCAGCAGCCTGCTCCTAGGAGGGCAACCCGGGGAGCTGTTTTTT.